This T cell receptor beta chain was recovered during a study of cytomegalovirus exposure and HLA in healthy donors. Study-level findings and limits: A later analysis reported that several of the most significant clusters appeared to be linked to common viral pathogens, among them Epstein-Barr virus.

Trimming cost V 5 bases and J 4 bases, with 17 bases left between them. Germline assignment: CDR1 MNHNS and CDR2 SASEGT. This CDR3 spans 15 amino acids. PCR involved 60 Vbeta and 13 Jbeta primers. The method was immunoSEQ multiplex PCR; TCRdb's version includes in-frame clones alone and lacks a portion of them. The table lists about 140,000 clones, 82% of them singletons. Remarks on this clone: No antigen is known for it.

This TCR derives from a man younger than 45 in good health and CMV-seropositive. Material: PBMCs. The rearrangement uses TRBV6-1 and TRBJ2-5; D possibly corresponds to TRBD2 (6 bases). The CDR3, as DNA: TGTGCCAGCAGTAGAGCGGGCGCCATTGGAGAGACCCAGTACTTC. Protein: CASSRAGAIGETQYF.